This T cell receptor beta chain stems from a study of response to subunit inactivated influenza vaccine. Whole-study results and caveats: Authors suggested each seasonal influenza vaccination recruits few new T cells.

TCRdb re-analysed the RT-PCR reads in MiXCR, keeping a single row per CDR3 protein. The table lists about 480,000 distinct CDR3 sequences, approximately 12% of them singletons. In germline, CDR1 is SQVTM, CDR2 ANQGSEA. The CDR3 runs 12 residues. The junction had 1 base not matched to a gene; V was cut back by 7 bases and J by 0 bases. As for this clonotype: The antigen is unknown.

The specimen comprised PBMCs from blood, sampled about 40 days after vaccination. This sequence joins TRBV29-1 and TRBJ1-1; TRBD1 aligns across 8 bases. This sequence was found in a man between 50 and 59 years old who received an inactivated influenza vaccine. The CDR3 sequence is CSADRVNTEAFF. The CDR3 nucleotides read TGCAGCGCGGACAGGGTGAACACTGAAGCTTTCTTT.